This T cell receptor (beta chain) was retrieved from a study of shared clonotypes between healthy human individuals. On the study more broadly: The cohort had two women and a few men, ages 18 to 49. Study-wide results and caveats: The researchers took only blood, and tissue repertoires probably look different.

A remark on this clone: The target antigen is unknown.

Sequencing used immunoSEQ multiplex PCR; TCRdb keeps in-frame clones, though not all of them. The profile covers about 2.2 million clones, with 90% to 95% appearing a single time and around 1.7% taken by the ten largest. Naive CD8 cells comprised CD45RO-negative, CCR7-positively selected cells, excluding terminally differentiated effector memory CD45RA+ cells. The sequenced sample consisted of naive CD8+ T cells from PBMCs. The TCR sequence derives from a man aged 18 to 35 in good health. Some clones in this sample may be carry-over from other donors' samples.

The CDR3, as DNA: TGTGCCAGCAGCCGATCCCGGGACAGCGTTACGGCCGAGCAGTACTTC. It codes for CASSRSRDSVTAEQYF. V is TRBV13 and J is TRBJ2-7; the match to TRBD1 covers 7 bases. CDR1 and CDR2 (germline): PRHDT, FYEKMQ (reference sequence). This CDR3 comprises 16 residues. J lost 6 bases, V lost 5 bases, and 16 bases had no gene match.